Included here is one TCR beta chain sequence, with context. What it binds is not known. Construction of the TCRbeta library involved unique molecular identifiers. Using its own MiXCR run on the PCR reads, TCRdb lists one record per CDR3 protein. The table has 250,000 to 350,000 distinct CDR3 sequences, around 25% seen once. The data were obtained in a study of T-cell reconstitution after alpha-beta-depleted transplantation in children. Study observations and caveats: When one year had passed after transplant, most T-cell counts and diversity came from newly produced T cells. Approximately two months post-transplant, alpha-beta T cells reportedly originated from several hundred expanded graft clones. Diversity of TCRbeta at day 60 was high in some patients, arising from surviving recipient T cells and thymic progenitors.

The sample in question was PBMCs, mostly from graft donor cells, obtained 180 days after TCRalphabeta/CD19-depleted stem cell transplant. The sequence was collected from a male patient younger than 18 who had a stem cell transplant for acute lymphoblastic leukemia, so the T cells may come from the graft donor.

The CDR3 protein is CASRPSGRAADTQYF. CDR3 DNA sequence: TGTGCCAGCAGACCTAGCGGGAGGGCCGCAGATACGCAGTATTTT. The chain has TRBV12-3 or TRBV12-4 and TRBJ2-3; TRBD2 agrees at 12 bases. Unmatched junction bases numbered 5, after V lost 6 bases and J lost 4 bases. This CDR3 has 15 residues.